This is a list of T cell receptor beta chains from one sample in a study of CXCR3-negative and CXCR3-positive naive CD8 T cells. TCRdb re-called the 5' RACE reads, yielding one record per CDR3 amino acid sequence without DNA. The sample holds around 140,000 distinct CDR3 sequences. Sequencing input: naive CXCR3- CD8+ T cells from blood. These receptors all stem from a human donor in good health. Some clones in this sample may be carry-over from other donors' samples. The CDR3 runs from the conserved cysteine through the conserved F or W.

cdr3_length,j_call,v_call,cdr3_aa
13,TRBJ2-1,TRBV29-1,CSVEVGSYNEQFF
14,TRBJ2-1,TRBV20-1,CSAHDRASYNEQFF
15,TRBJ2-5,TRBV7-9,CASSLNLDSQETQYF
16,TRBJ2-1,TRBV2,CASSWAGGLVAREQFF
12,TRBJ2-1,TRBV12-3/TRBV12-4,CASSLTINEQLF
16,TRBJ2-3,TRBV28,CASSTRDWGLSDTQYF
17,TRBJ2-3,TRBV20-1,CSARGASLAPSTDTQYF
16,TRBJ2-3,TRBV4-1,CASSQGDRFFTDTQYF
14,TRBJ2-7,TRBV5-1,CASSRKDRGYEQYF
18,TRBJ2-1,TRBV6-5,CASSYSMYAGGYYNEQFF
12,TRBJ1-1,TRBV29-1,CSVEDLQGEVFF
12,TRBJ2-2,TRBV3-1,CASSQDRGELFF
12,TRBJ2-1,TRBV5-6,CASSSGGNEQFF
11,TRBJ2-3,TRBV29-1,CSVPAPDTQYF
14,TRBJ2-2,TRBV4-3,CASSQDPGSGELFF
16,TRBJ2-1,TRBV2,CASRATAGVRDNEQFF
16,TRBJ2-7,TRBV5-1,CASSLVLAGGSYEQYF
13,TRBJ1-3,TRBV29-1,CSVEGNSGNTIYF
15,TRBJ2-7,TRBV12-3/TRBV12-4,CASSLARGISYEQYF
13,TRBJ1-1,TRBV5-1,CASSSGTGTEAFF
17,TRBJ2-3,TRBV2,CASSGVKGTGGSDTQYF
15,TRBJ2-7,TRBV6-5,CASSYYGAGTYEQYF
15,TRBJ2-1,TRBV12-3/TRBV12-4,CASSKTSGGNNEQFF
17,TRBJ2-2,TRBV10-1,CASSESTTSGDTGEPFF
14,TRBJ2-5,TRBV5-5,CASSFSEYQETQYF
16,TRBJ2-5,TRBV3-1,CASSQHRLELQETQYF
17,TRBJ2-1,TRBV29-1,CSVVGRRVLSSYNEQFF
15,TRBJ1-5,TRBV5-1,CASSLGWGRDQPQHF
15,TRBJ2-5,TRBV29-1,CSAVPRVQGWETQYF
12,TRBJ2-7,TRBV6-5,CASSPYVDEQYF
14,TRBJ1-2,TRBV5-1,CASSSWTGDYGYTF
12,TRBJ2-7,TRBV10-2,CASTGQNYEQYF
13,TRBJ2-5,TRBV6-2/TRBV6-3,CASSYYIQETQYF
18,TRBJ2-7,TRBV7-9,CASSVIRGQGTQWYEQYF
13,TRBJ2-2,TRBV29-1,CSVVGHSTGELFF
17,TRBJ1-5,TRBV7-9,CASSYAGQGESNQPQHF
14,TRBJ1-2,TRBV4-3,CASSQGSYMDGYTF
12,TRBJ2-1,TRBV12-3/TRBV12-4,CASGTSLHEQFF
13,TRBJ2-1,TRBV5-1,CASRGHGDNEQFF
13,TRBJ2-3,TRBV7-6,CASTDSGIQDWYF
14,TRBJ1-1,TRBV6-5,CASSYVRGRVEAFF
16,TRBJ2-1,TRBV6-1,CASSRGSLNSYNEQFF
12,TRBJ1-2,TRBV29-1,CSVPGEGYGYTF
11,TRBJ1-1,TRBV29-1,CSVEINTEAFF
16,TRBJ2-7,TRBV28,CASSLPGTGGSYEQYF
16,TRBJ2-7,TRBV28,CASSFANLQGATEQYF
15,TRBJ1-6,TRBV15,CATSSRAERDSPLHF
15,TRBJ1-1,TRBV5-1,CASSLGWGEDTEAFF
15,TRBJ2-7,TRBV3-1,CASSQVGGIGYEQYF
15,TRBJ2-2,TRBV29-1,CSVEVRGRAARELFF